The sequence of this T cell receptor (beta chain) was determined in a study of shared clonotypes between healthy human individuals. This CDR3 is built from 16 residues. The V end was cut by 3 bases, the J end by 0 bases, with 15 bases between. Per the germline V gene, CDR1 is SGHTA and CDR2 is FQGNSA. Genomic DNA of each subset was evenly split across several immunoSEQ plates. Measured with immunoSEQ multiplex PCR; TCRdb has only the in-frame clones, and not every one. This sample carries roughly 640,000 clones, approximately 79% of them seen once, and the ten largest clones take less than 2%. The rearrangement joins TRBV7-2 to TRBJ2-7; TRBD2 might be the D (6 bases). The source material was memory CD4+ T cells sorted from blood. Described subset: CD45RA-negative fraction. The receptor's source is a woman aged 25 to 39 in good health. The CDR3 sequence: CASSFVVAVNSYEQYF. The CDR3 DNA sequence: TGTGCCAGCAGCTTTGTAGTAGCGGTAAACTCCTACGAGCAGTACTTC.